Each of the 31 T cell receptor beta chains below was sequenced from the same sample in a study of blood T cell repertoires in COVID-19. The assay was immunoSEQ multiplex PCR, and TCRdb's table has in-frame clones only and misses some. The table shows hundreds of thousands of clones, with 75% to 90% occurring only once. The sample consisted of PBMCs or T cells enriched from blood (not recorded which). These receptors all stem from a woman aged 55-69 years who had recovered from COVID-19.

The table lists this clone with a few counts. The chain uses TRBV30 and TRBJ2-1, with 7 bases matching TRBD1. Germline loops: CDR1 GTSNPN, CDR2 SVGIG (reference sequence). CDR3 length: 14 amino acids. Losses at the gene ends were 0 bases for V and 4 bases for J; bases not matched to a gene: 3. Here the CDR3 DNA reads TGTGCCTGGAGTGTACAACAGGGGTACAATGAGCAGTTCTTC. Translation: CAWSVQQGYNEQFF.

This clone has only a few counts. The sample holds other DNA sequences that translate to the same CDR3. This chain connects TRBV19 to TRBJ1-6, with TRBD1 matching 7 bases. Germline-derived CDR1 and CDR2 are LNHDA and SQIVND (reference sequence). V lost 5 bases to trimming and J lost 7 bases; unmatched junction nucleotides: 5. The CDR3 contains 14 residues. The CDR3 DNA reads as TGTGCCAGTAGTCGACAGGGAAGCAATTCACCCCTCCACTTT. Its translation is CASSRQGSNSPLHF.

The CDR3, as DNA: TGTGCCAGCAGCCTTGACAGGTTTGCAACTAATGAAAAACTGTTTTTT. Its protein product is CASSLDRFATNEKLFF. V and J are TRBV7-9 and TRBJ1-4; D is perhaps TRBD1 (6 bases). With 5 bases removed from V and 0 bases from J, the gap between germline ends came to 13 bases. The V gene's germline CDR1 is SEHNR and CDR2 FQNEAQ (reference sequence). CDR3 length: 16 residues.

As to this clone: At the DNA level, this CDR3 is encoded by other sequences in the same sample as well. V gene TRBV30 combines with J gene TRBJ2-3; D is possibly TRBD1 (5 bases). Germline V gene lookup returns CDR1 GTSNPN and CDR2 SVGIG (reference sequence). The CDR3 is 12 amino acids. Between the trimmed V and J ends, which lost 3 bases and 3 bases, there was a span of 7 bases. CDR3 in amino acids: CAWSPGTDTQYF. The CDR3 coding sequence is TGTGCCTGGAGCCCAGGGACAGATACGCAGTATTTT.

The chain carries TRBV5-1 and TRBJ1-3; D gene ambiguous. CDR1 is SGHRS and CDR2 is YFSETQ in the germline V gene. V lost 4 bases and J 5 bases, leaving 13 bases between the germline ends. The length of the CDR3 is 14 residues. The CDR3 is CASSPPGSRNTIYF. The CDR3, as DNA: TGCGCCAGCAGCCCTCCGGGGAGTAGAAACACCATATATTTT.

This chain joins TRBV9 and TRBJ2-1; a weak D match, TRBD2 (6 bases). The germline V gene has CDR1 SGDLS and CDR2 YYNGEE. The V gene lost 0 bases and the J gene lost 5 bases, with 6 bases spanning the gap. The CDR3 totals 13 residues. The CDR3 sequence is CASSVAGDNEQFF. The CDR3 bases are TGTGCCAGCAGCGTAGCGGGGGACAATGAGCAGTTCTTC. The full variable domain, completed using reference TRBV9 and TRBJ2-1, is DSGVTQTPKHLITATGQRVTLRCSPRSGDLSVYWYQQSLDQGLQFLIQYYNGEERAKGNILERFSAQQFPDLHSELNLSSLELGDSALYFCASSVAGDNEQFFGPGTRLTVL.

DNA for the CDR3: TGTGCCAGTAGGAAATCCACAGGGGTCAACAATCAGCCCCAGCATTTT. Its translation: CASRKSTGVNNQPQHF. The chain employs TRBV19 and TRBJ1-5, with 7 bases fitting TRBD1. The CDR3 loop spans 16 amino acids. The V and J ends lost 6 bases and 3 bases, in that order; junction bases with no gene match: 11. The germline V gene has CDR1 LNHDA and CDR2 SQIVND (reference sequence).

The rearrangement links TRBV3-1 (or the pseudogene TRBV3-2) to TRBJ2-1, with D uncertain. The CDR3 covers 12 residues. The V gene's germline CDR1 is LGHDT and CDR2 YNNKEL (reference sequence). V was pared by 3 bases and J by 4 bases, with 4 bases between. The CDR3 spells CASSHFYNEQFF. For the CDR3, the DNA is TGTGCCAGCAGCCACTTTTACAATGAGCAGTTCTTC.

The chain combines TRBV24-1 with TRBJ2-7, with TRBD2 as a possible D gene (5 bases). Germline values: CDR1 KGHDR, CDR2 SFDVKD. Trimming removed 7 bases from V and 1 base from J, with 13 bases in between. The CDR3 covers 14 residues. CDR3 nucleotide sequence: TGTGCCACCAGCTTAGGCGGGCCTTCCTACGAGCAGTACGTC. As protein: CATSLGGPSYEQYV.

The rearrangement joins TRBV13 to TRBJ2-1; 11 nucleotides agree with TRBD2. J lost 4 bases, V lost 5 bases, and 10 bases had no gene match. Per germline, CDR1 PRHDT and CDR2 FYEKMQ (reference sequence). CDR3 length: 17 residues. Written as DNA, the CDR3 is TGTGCCAGCAGCCCCCGACTAGCGGGGACTCCTTACAATGAGCAGTTCTTC. Its protein is CASSPRLAGTPYNEQFF.

The chain has TRBV5-4 and TRBJ2-7, with a tentative D call TRBD2 (6 bases). V was trimmed by 2 bases and J by 3 bases, leaving 9 bases between them. The CDR3 runs 13 residues. CDR1 SGHNT and CDR2 YYREEE come from the germline V gene (reference sequence). CDR3 coding DNA: TGTGCCAGCAGCTTTAAGGGAGGCTACGAGCAGTACGTC. As protein: CASSFKGGYEQYV.

The J gene is TRBJ1-2, the V gene TRBV6-5; D perhaps matches TRBD1 (5 bases). Looked up from germline, CDR1 is MNHEY and CDR2 is SVGAGI. The CDR3 spans 15 residues. V was trimmed by 10 bases and J by 4 bases, leaving 22 bases between them. CDR3 residues: CATSQGLRGGYGYTF. The DNA for the CDR3 is TGTGCCACCTCCCAGGGACTCCGGGGGGGCTATGGCTACACCTTC.

The chain links TRBV7-7 to TRBJ2-3, with no clear D. Germline CDR1 and CDR2: SSHAT and FNYEAQ (reference sequence). V dropped 10 bases and J dropped 1 base, with 12 bases sitting between them. CDR3 length: 13 residues. The CDR3 spells CANRRPGTDTQYF. The CDR3 DNA follows: TGTGCCAACCGGAGACCCGGCACAGATACGCAGTATTTT.

The rearrangement links TRBV2 to TRBJ1-5; possibly TRBD1 for D (6 bases). There are 13 residues in the CDR3. Germline V gene data show CDR1 as SNHLY and CDR2 as FYNNEI. Trimming stripped 6 bases from V and 7 bases from J, with 13 bases between. CDR3 coding DNA: TGTGCCAGCAGACAGGGATTCGACCAGCCCCAGCATTTT. This sequence encodes CASRQGFDQPQHF.

CDR3 DNA sequence: TGTGCCAGCAGACTGGAGGGCCACACCATATATTTT. Translating it yields CASRLEGHTIYF. The chain combines TRBV6-6 with TRBJ1-3; D remains unclear. Per germline, CDR1 MNHNY and CDR2 SVGAGI (reference sequence). The CDR3 is 12 residues long. Trimming pared 6 bases from V and 8 bases from J, leaving 11 bases between.

The chain employs TRBV10-3 and TRBJ1-1; D possibly corresponds to TRBD1 (6 bases). Trimming shortened V by 6 bases and J by 1 base, and 24 bases separated the two germline ends. The CDR3 sequence is 18 residues long. Germline-derived CDR1 and CDR2 are ENHRY and SYGVKD. The CDR3 is CAISTRGSISLGNTEAFF. The CDR3 nucleotides read TGTGCCATCAGCACTAGGGGGTCCATCTCCTTAGGGAACACTGAAGCTTTCTTT.

The CDR3 protein is CASGLTGGRNQPQHF. CDR3 nucleotide sequence: TGTGCTAGTGGTTTGACAGGGGGACGCAATCAGCCCCAGCATTTT. This rearrangement joins TRBV12-5 to TRBJ1-5; 8 bases line up with TRBD1. The V gene end was trimmed by 2 bases and the J gene end by 2 bases; junction bases not matched to a gene: 2. Germline V gives CDR1 LGHNT, CDR2 FRNRAP. The length of the CDR3 is 15 residues.

The J gene is TRBJ1-1, the V gene TRBV18; D unclear. Germline values: CDR1 KGHSH, CDR2 LQKENI. The germline V and J ends were trimmed by 3 bases and 13 bases, with 18 bases remaining between them. The CDR3 runs 13 residues. Here the CDR3 DNA reads TGTGCCAGCTCACCGGCGATGGAGGGAGAGGGTTTCTTT. The encoded protein is CASSPAMEGEGFF. Based on the CDR3 plus reference TRBV18 and TRBJ1-1, the full variable domain is NAGVMQNPRHLVRRRGQEARLRCSPMKGHSHVYWYRQLPEEGLKFMVYLQKENIIDESGMPKERFSAEFPKEGPSILRIQQVVRGDSAAYFCASSPAMEGEGFFGQGTRLTVV.

The chain carries TRBV24-1 and TRBJ1-5; TRBD1 aligns across 8 bases. V was pared by 4 bases and J by 4 bases, with 14 bases of the junction left unmatched. This CDR3 has 18 residues. Per germline, CDR1 KGHDR and CDR2 SFDVKD. The CDR3 DNA follows: TGTGCCACCAGTGACCGCCCGGACAGGGCCTCTGCGAATCAGCCCCAGCATTTT. Encoded protein: CATSDRPDRASANQPQHF.

The V and J genes are TRBV2 and TRBJ1-1; 10 bases map to TRBD1. This CDR3 has 12 residues. The V and J ends lost 8 bases and 7 bases, in that order; junction bases with no gene match: 4. Germline CDR1 reads SNHLY; CDR2 reads FYNNEI. The CDR3 here is CASGRDRGEAFF. The CDR3 nucleotides are TGTGCCAGCGGCCGGGACAGGGGTGAAGCTTTCTTT.

V gene TRBV4-2 combines with J gene TRBJ1-1, with 7 bases lining up with TRBD1. Germline-derived CDR1 and CDR2 are LGHNA and YNFKEQ. The V gene end was trimmed by 0 bases and the J gene end by 6 bases; junction bases not matched to a gene: 1. This CDR3 is 13 amino acids long. The CDR3 region has the DNA TGTGCCAGCAGCCAAGACAGGGGGGCTGAAGCTTTCTTT. Protein sequence: CASSQDRGAEAFF.

This clone was found once. The rearrangement joins TRBV2 to TRBJ2-4, with a weak D call TRBD1 (6 bases). Trimming took off 2 bases at V and 2 bases at J, with 7 bases between the two ends. The CDR3 sequence is 14 residues long. Germline lookup yields CDR1 SNHLY and CDR2 FYNNEI. The CDR3 DNA follows: TGTGCCAGCAGTGAAAGGGGGACCAAAAACATTCAGTACTTC. Its protein is CASSERGTKNIQYF.

The V gene is TRBV4-1, the J gene TRBJ2-3; TRBD1 aligns across 8 bases. With 1 base clipped from V and 3 bases from J, the junction kept 6 bases outside the gene matches. The CDR3 loop spans 16 amino acids. Germline V gene data show CDR1 as MGHRA and CDR2 as YSYEKL. DNA of the CDR3: TGCGCCAGCAGCCAAGCCAGGGGGCGAAGTACAGATACGCAGTATTTT. This codes for CASSQARGRSTDTQYF.

The J gene is TRBJ1-6, the V gene TRBV3-1 (or the pseudogene TRBV3-2); the D is unclear. Trimming left V 8 bases short and J 4 bases short, with 21 bases between. The CDR3 has 17 residues. Germline CDR1 and CDR2: LGHDT and YNNKEL (reference sequence). The CDR3 DNA reads as TGTGCCAGCTCAACAACCTCAGTGACACCATATAATTCACCCCTCCACTTT. As protein: CASSTTSVTPYNSPLHF.

The chain uses TRBV29-1 and TRBJ2-5; 8 bases are shared with TRBD1. The germline V gene encodes CDR1 SQVTM and CDR2 ANQGSEA. The CDR3 has 15 amino acids. V lost 6 bases to trimming and J lost 2 bases; unmatched junction nucleotides: 11. The CDR3 sequence is CSVGLTGVFQETQYF. DNA for the CDR3: TGCAGCGTCGGACTGACAGGGGTATTTCAAGAGACCCAGTACTTC.

This rearrangement joins TRBV6-4 to TRBJ1-2, with D possibly matching TRBD1 (5 bases). The CDR3 is 18 amino acids. CDR1 and CDR2 (germline): MRHNA, SNTAGT. V was clipped by 2 bases and J by 0 bases, with 19 bases between them. The CDR3 coding sequence is TGTGCCAGCAGTGACCTGAGTGGGCCACAGGTCCCTAACTATGGCTACACCTTC. Protein product: CASSDLSGPQVPNYGYTF.

In its sample, this clone was seen a few times. This rearrangement joins TRBV2 to TRBJ1-2; 7 bases are shared with TRBD1. With 7 bases clipped from V and 8 bases from J, the junction kept 10 bases outside the gene matches. Germline CDR1 is SNHLY and CDR2 is FYNNEI. The CDR3 is 13 amino acids. CDR3 region: CASNREGAGGYTF. The CDR3 DNA follows: TGTGCCAGCAACAGAGAGGGGGCTGGGGGCTACACCTTC. The full variable domain, rest sourced from reference TRBV2 and TRBJ1-2, is EPEVTQTPSHQVTQMGQEVILRCVPISNHLYFYWYRQILGQKVEFLVSFYNNEISEKSEIFDDQFSVERPDGSNFTLKIRSTKLEDSAMYFCASNREGAGGYTFGSGTRLTVV.

V usage is TRBV6-5 and J usage is TRBJ1-1; D may be TRBD1 (6 bases). CDR3 size: 14 residues. Germline V gene data show CDR1 as MNHEY and CDR2 as SVGAGI. Trimming removed 4 bases from V and 7 bases from J, with 16 bases in between. The CDR3 loop reads CASSWGGARGEAFF. DNA of the CDR3: TGTGCCAGCAGTTGGGGGGGGGCTCGTGGTGAAGCTTTCTTT.

The gene calls are TRBV19 and TRBJ1-5; 7 positions match TRBD1. V was pared by 4 bases and J by 0 bases, with 12 bases of the junction left unmatched. Germline CDR1 LNHDA, CDR2 SQIVND (reference sequence). CDR3 length equals 18 residues. In nucleotides, the CDR3 is TGTGCCAGTAGTACTCCACCTGGGACAGCTTATAGCAATCAGCCCCAGCATTTT. Protein: CASSTPPGTAYSNQPQHF.

J is TRBJ1-6 and V is TRBV3-1 (or the pseudogene TRBV3-2); D is possibly TRBD1 (6 bases). The CDR3 totals 16 residues. Trimming left V 4 bases short and J 7 bases short, with 17 bases between. Germline values: CDR1 LGHDT, CDR2 YNNKEL (reference sequence). CDR3 in amino acids: CASSPRGGASNSPLHF. The CDR3 DNA reads as TGTGCCAGCAGCCCCCGGGGGGGGGCCTCCAATTCACCCCTCCACTTT.

The chain joins TRBV9 to TRBJ2-5; D is unclear. This CDR3 is 15 amino acids long. V shed 0 bases and J shed 5 bases, with 14 bases lying between them. Germline CDR1 and CDR2: SGDLS and YYNGEE. CDR3 residues: CASSVAAVPPETQYF. CDR3 bases: TGTGCCAGCAGCGTAGCTGCGGTCCCCCCGGAGACCCAGTACTTC.